This T cell receptor (beta chain) was observed in a study of cytotoxic CD8 clonotypes in ibrutinib-treated CLL. At the level of the study: Average yields of approximately 230,000 productive templates and 100,000 or so productive rearrangements characterized the samples.

V lost 4 bases and J lost 3, with 16 bases in between. CDR1 WNHNN and CDR2 SYGVQD come from the germline V gene (reference sequence). The CDR3 is made up of 16 amino acids. Assay: immunoSEQ multiplex PCR; the TCRdb copy retains only in-frame clones and omits some. The sample has more than 300,000 clones; 70% to 80% are singletons. The sequence derives from a human donor with chronic lymphocytic leukemia. This specimen was PBMCs, taken before ibrutinib treatment. The chain combines TRBV10-1 with TRBJ1-5; no clear D. The CDR3 DNA reads as TGCGCCAGCAGTGCCTCACTTTTGGGGTACAATCAGCCCCAGCATTTT. Residues: CASSASLLGYNQPQHF.